This entry is about one TCR beta chain. Its matching antigen is unknown. This CDR3 comprises 14 residues. Germline V gene data show CDR1 as MNHEY and CDR2 as SMNVEV (reference sequence). V was trimmed by 2 bases and J by 3 bases, leaving 8 bases between them. The authors loaded 150 to 250 ng DNA, 27,000 or so T cell genomes, into sorted-subset replicate PCRs. Assay: immunoSEQ multiplex PCR; the TCRdb copy retains only in-frame clones and omits some. The profile shows around 1.9 million clones, just over 90% of them singletons. Naive CD8 isolation took CD45RO-negative cells positively selected for CCR7 and excluded terminally differentiated effector memory CD45RA+ cells. These data originate in a study of shared clonotypes between healthy human individuals. Across the study: Donor composition was a couple of women and three men, aged 18 to 49.

Overall study results and limits: The sharing of around 5% of naive CD4 clonotypes was seen across a few donors.

Sequencing used naive CD8+ T cells from PBMCs. The chain uses TRBV27 and TRBJ2-1; D remains ambiguous. This receptor was identified in a man between 18 and 29 years old in good health. Some clones in this sample may be carry-over from other donors' samples. The DNA of the CDR3 is TGTGCCAGCAGTTTAATGTGGGACTACAATGAGCAGTTCTTC. It yields the protein CASSLMWDYNEQFF.